Sequencing of this T cell receptor (beta chain) was carried out in a study of regulatory T cells in long-lasting Graves disease. Study-level findings and limits: Possibly, accuracy suffered from the small sample size. The persistent group shared some 2,700 public clonotypes, more than the approximately 1,000 shared by new patients.

This clonotype was seen ten or more times. The target antigen is unknown. iRepertoire HTBI primers and Arm-PCR of CDR3 regions built TCR beta libraries. TCRdb re-analysed the multiplex PCR reads in MiXCR, keeping a single row per CDR3 protein. The sample includes about 540,000 distinct CDR3 sequences, about 14% of them seen just once. Documented time point: newly diagnosed GD, antithyroid drugs for less than 3 months. Construction of the TCR library relied on RNA isolated from PBMCs. Germline V gene data show CDR1 as MDHEN and CDR2 as SYDVKM. Trimming at V came to 2 bases and at J to 4 bases, leaving 9 bases not matched to a gene. The CDR3 spans 16 residues. This same sample was also part of a study on T cells in Graves' hyperthyroidism and ophthalmopathy. That paper adds: The HTBI set primed first-round TCR CDR3 RT-PCR.

J is TRBJ2-3 and V is TRBV28, with 7 bases fitting TRBD2. The clonotype was recovered from a man aged 30-40 years with Graves disease. Sequencing used peripheral blood mononuclear cells (PBMCs), obtained at new diagnosis, from a patient treated with antithyroid drugs. The DNA for the CDR3 is TGTGCCAGCAGTTTAACGGCTAGCGGATTGGCAGATACGCAGTATTTT. Protein: CASSLTASGLADTQYF.